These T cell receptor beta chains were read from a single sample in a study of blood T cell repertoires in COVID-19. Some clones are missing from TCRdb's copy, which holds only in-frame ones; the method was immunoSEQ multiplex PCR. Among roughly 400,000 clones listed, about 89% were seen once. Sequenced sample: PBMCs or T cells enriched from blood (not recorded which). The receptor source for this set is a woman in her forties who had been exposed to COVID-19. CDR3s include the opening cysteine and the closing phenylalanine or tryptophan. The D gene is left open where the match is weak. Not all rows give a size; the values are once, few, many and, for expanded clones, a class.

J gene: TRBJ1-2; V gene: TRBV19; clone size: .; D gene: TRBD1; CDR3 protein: CASSIAAGQGASYGYTF; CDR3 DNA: TGTGCCAGTAGTATAGCCGCCGGACAGGGGGCGAGTTATGGCTACACCTTC
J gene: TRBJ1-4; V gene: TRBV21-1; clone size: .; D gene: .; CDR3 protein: CASSKNLEGANEKLFF; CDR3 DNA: TGTGCCAGCAGCAAAAACCTCGAGGGAGCGAATGAAAAACTGTTTTTT
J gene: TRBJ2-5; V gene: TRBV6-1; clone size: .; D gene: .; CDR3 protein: CASSEGEGGPRRETQYF; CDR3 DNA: TGTGCCAGCAGTGAAGGAGAGGGGGGGCCCCGCCGGGAGACCCAGTACTTC
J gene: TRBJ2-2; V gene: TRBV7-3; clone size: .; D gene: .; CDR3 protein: CASSAELGELFF; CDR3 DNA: TGTGCCAGCAGCGCCGAGTTGGGGGAGCTGTTTTTT
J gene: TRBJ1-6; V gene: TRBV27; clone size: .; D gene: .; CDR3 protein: CASSLKPRGSYNSPLHF; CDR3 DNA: TGTGCCAGCAGTTTAAAGCCCCGGGGATCCTATAATTCACCCCTCCACTTT
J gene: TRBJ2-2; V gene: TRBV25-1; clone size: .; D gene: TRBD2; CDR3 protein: CASSEGSGGIGELFF; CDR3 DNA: TGTGCCAGCAGTGAAGGGTCGGGGGGAATCGGGGAGCTGTTTTTT
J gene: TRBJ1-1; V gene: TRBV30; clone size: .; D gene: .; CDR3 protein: CAWSAKGSGAEAFF; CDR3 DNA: TGTGCCTGGAGTGCCAAGGGTAGCGGGGCTGAAGCTTTCTTT
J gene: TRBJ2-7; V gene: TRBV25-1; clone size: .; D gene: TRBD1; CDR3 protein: CASSDLTGTGLYEQYF; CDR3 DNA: TGTGCCAGCAGTGACTTAACCGGGACAGGGCTTTACGAGCAGTACTTC
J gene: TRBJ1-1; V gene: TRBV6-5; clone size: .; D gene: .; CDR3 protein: CASRYEGTVNTEAFF; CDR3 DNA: TGTGCCAGCAGATATGAGGGTACGGTGAACACTGAAGCTTTCTTT
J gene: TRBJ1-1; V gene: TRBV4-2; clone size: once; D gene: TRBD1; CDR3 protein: CASSDNRGLASEAFF; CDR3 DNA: TGTGCCAGCAGCGATAACAGGGGGCTTGCTTCTGAAGCTTTCTTT
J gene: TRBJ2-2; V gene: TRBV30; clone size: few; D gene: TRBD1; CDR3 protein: CAWSGWGDREFRPNTGELFF; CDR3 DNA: TGTGCCTGGAGCGGGTGGGGGGACAGGGAGTTTAGGCCGAACACCGGGGAGCTGTTTTTT
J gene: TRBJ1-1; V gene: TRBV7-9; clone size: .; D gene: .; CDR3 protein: CASSLISTEAFF; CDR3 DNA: TGTGCCAGCAGCTTAATCTCCACTGAAGCTTTCTTT
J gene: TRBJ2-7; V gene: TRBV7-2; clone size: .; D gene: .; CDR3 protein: CASSNAGTVNYEQYF; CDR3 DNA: TGTGCCAGCAGCAACGCGGGGACAGTGAACTACGAGCAGTACTTC
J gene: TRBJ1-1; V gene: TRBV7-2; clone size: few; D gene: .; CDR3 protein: CASRLQGLTEAFF; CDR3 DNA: TGTGCCAGCAGATTACAGGGATTAACTGAAGCTTTCTTT
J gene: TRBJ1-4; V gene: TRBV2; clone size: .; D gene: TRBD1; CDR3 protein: CASSPRPDRGRLFF; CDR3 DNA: TGTGCCAGCAGCCCCAGGCCGGACAGGGGAAGACTGTTTTTT
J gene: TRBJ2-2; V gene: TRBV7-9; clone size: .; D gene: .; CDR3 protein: CASSFEGTGELFF; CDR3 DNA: TGTGCCAGCAGCTTCGAGGGAACCGGGGAGCTGTTTTTT
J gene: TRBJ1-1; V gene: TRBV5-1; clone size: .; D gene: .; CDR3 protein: CASSLVVNTEAFF; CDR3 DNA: TGCGCCAGCAGCTTGGTAGTGAACACTGAAGCTTTCTTT
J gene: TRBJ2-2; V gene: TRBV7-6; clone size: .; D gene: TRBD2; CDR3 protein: CASRSPTSGGDSPRGDAGELFF; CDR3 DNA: TGTGCCAGCAGATCCCCGACTAGCGGGGGGGACTCTCCTCGGGGGGACGCCGGGGAGCTGTTTTTT
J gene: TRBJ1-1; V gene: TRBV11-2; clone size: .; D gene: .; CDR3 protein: CASSSLRQNTEAFF; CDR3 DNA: TGTGCCAGCAGCTCCCTCCGACAGAACACTGAAGCTTTCTTT
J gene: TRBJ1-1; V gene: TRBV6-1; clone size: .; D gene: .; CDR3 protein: CASSEARDFEAFF; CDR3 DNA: TGTGCCAGCAGTGAAGCCAGGGACTTTGAAGCTTTCTTT
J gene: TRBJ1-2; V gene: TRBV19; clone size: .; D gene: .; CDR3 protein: CASRITGIYGYTF; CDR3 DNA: TGTGCCAGTAGGATAACAGGCATCTATGGCTACACCTTC
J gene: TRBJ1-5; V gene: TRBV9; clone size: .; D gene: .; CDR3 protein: CASSVAGFEGQPQHF; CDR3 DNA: TGTGCCAGCAGCGTAGCAGGGTTTGAAGGACAGCCCCAGCATTTT
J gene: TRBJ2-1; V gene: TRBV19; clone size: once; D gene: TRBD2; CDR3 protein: CASSIGASGGNEQFF; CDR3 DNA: TGTGCCAGTAGTATCGGGGCTAGCGGGGGCAATGAGCAGTTCTTC
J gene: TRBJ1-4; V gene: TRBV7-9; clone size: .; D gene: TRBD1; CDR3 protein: CASSPGTGGDEKLFF; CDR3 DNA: TGTGCCAGCAGCCCCGGGACAGGGGGCGACGAAAAACTGTTTTTT
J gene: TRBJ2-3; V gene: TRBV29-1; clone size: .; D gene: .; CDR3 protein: CSGRDSLRTDTQYF; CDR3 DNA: TGCAGCGGCCGGGACTCCCTCCGCACAGATACGCAGTATTTT
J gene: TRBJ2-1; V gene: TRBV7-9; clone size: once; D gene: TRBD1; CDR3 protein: CASSLEPSTGGREQFF; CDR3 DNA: TGTGCCAGCAGCTTAGAACCCAGCACAGGGGGTCGTGAGCAGTTCTTC
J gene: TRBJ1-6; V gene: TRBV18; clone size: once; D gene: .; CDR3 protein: CASSQSGVSPLHF; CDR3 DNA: TGTGCCAGCTCACAGTCAGGGGTTTCACCCCTCCACTTT
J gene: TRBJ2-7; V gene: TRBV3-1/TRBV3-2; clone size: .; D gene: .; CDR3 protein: CASSPGLSSSYEQYF; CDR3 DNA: TGTGCCAGCAGCCCGGGACTTTCCAGCTCCTACGAGCAGTACTTC
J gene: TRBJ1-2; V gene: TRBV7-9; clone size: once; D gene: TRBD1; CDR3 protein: CASTDRDLRGYTF; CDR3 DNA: TGTGCCAGCACCGACAGGGATTTGCGGGGCTACACCTTC
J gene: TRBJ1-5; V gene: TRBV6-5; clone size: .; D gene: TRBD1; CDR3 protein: CASSKTGGDQPQHF; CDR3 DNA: TGTGCCAGCAGCAAGACAGGGGGCGATCAGCCCCAGCATTTT
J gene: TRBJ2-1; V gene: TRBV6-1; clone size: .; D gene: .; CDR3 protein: CASSEVRDVLYNEQFF; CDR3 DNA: TGTGCCAGCAGTGAAGTACGGGATGTGTTGTACAATGAGCAGTTCTTC
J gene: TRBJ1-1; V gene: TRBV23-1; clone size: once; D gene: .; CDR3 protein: CASSPINGEGTEAFF; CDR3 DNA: TGCGCCAGCAGTCCCATCAACGGGGAAGGCACTGAAGCTTTCTTT
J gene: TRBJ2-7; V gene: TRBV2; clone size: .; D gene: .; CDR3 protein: CASGFRGWREQYF; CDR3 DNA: TGTGCCAGCGGGTTTAGGGGGTGGCGGGAGCAGTACTTC
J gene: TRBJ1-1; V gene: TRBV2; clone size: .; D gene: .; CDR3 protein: CASSATTVNTEAFF; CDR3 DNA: TGTGCCAGCAGTGCAACGACAGTGAACACTGAAGCTTTCTTT
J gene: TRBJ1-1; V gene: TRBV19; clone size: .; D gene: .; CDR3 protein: CASSMNRNTEAFF; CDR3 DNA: TGTGCCAGTAGTATGAACAGGAACACTGAAGCTTTCTTT
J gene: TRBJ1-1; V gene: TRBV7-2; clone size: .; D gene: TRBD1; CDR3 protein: CASSRGQLNTEAFF; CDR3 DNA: TGTGCCAGCAGTCGGGGACAGCTGAACACTGAAGCTTTCTTT
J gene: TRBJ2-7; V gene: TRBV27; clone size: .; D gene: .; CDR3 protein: CASSSYLRWGLGYEQYF; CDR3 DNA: TGTGCCAGCAGTTCCTACCTGCGATGGGGGCTAGGGTACGAGCAGTACTTC
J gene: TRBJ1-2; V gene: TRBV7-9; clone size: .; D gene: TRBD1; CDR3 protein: CASRPTGTAGYTF; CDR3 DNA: TGTGCCAGCAGACCGACAGGGACGGCTGGCTACACCTTC
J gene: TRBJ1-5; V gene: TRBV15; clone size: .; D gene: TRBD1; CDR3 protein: CATSRGQGSQPQHF; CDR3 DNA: TGTGCCACCAGCAGAGGACAGGGCAGCCAGCCCCAGCATTTT
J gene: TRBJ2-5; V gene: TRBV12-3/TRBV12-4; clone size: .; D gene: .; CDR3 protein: CASSLRQETQYF; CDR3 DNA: TGTGCCAGCAGTTTGCGTCAAGAGACCCAGTACTTC
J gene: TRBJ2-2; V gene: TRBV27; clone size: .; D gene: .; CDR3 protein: CASSFSRVSPGELFF; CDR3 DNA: TGTGCCAGCAGTTTCTCCAGGGTGTCCCCCGGGGAGCTGTTTTTT
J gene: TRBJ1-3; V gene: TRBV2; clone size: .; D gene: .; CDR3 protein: CASRDSGNTIYF; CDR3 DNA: TGTGCCAGCAGGGACAGTGGAAACACCATATATTTT
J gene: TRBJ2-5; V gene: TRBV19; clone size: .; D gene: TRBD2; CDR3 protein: CAIRGLVLQETQYF; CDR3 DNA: TGTGCCATTCGGGGACTAGTCCTCCAAGAGACCCAGTACTTC
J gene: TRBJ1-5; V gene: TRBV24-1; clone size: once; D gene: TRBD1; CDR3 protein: CATSEGQGNQPQHF; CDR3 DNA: TGTGCCACCAGTGAGGGACAGGGGAATCAGCCCCAGCATTTT